The 5 T cell receptor beta chains given below trace back to one sample, sequenced in a study of shared clonotypes between healthy human individuals. Here immunoSEQ multiplex PCR was the method, and the copy in TCRdb shows in-frame clones only, minus some. Of over a million clones listed, more than 75% are singletons. The material sequenced was memory CD4+ T cells from PBMCs. The subset: CD45RA-negative fraction. The receptors were sampled from a man younger than 35 in good health. Some clones in this sample may be carry-over from other donors' samples.

The chain joins TRBV28 to TRBJ2-2, with D unclear. The CDR3 consists of 16 residues. Germline-derived CDR1 and CDR2 are MDHEN and SYDVKM. V was clipped by 5 bases and J by 4 bases, with 17 bases between them. The CDR3 loop is CASSPLRQAFTGELFF. The CDR3 DNA reads as TGTGCCAGCAGTCCCCTTAGGCAGGCCTTCACCGGGGAGCTGTTTTTT.

The rearrangement links TRBV6-4 to TRBJ1-1; TRBD1 agrees at 7 bases. The CDR3 length is 13 residues. V was clipped by 9 bases and J by 0 bases; unmatched bases: 4. Per germline, CDR1 MRHNA and CDR2 SNTAGT. The CDR3: CASRQGVNTEAFF. CDR3 sequence (DNA): TGTGCCAGTCGACAGGGAGTGAACACTGAAGCTTTCTTT.

This clone showed up just once. This probably arose from a read error, given a far larger clone one base away. The chain uses TRBV2 and TRBJ2-1; D is unresolved. CDR1 SNHLY and CDR2 FYNNEI come from the germline V gene. The CDR3 has 14 amino acids. The CDR3 bases are TGTGCCAGCAGTGCCCCGATCGGCTACAATGGGCAGTTCTTC. It is translated as CASSAPIGYNGQFF.

The chain carries TRBV28 and TRBJ1-1, with TRBD1 identical over 7 bases. Trimming removed 6 bases from V and 7 bases from J; junction bases left unmatched: 2. Looked up from germline, CDR1 is MDHEN and CDR2 is SYDVKM. CDR3 size: 11 residues. The CDR3 DNA reads as TGTGCCAGCAGGCGGGACAGTGAAGCTTTCTTT. Protein sequence: CASRRDSEAFF. Based on the CDR3 plus reference TRBV28 and TRBJ1-1, the full variable domain is DVKVTQSSRYLVKRTGEKVFLECVQDMDHENMFWYRQDPGLGLRLIYFSYDVKMKEKGDIPEGYSVSREKKERFSLILESASTNQTSMYLCASRRDSEAFFGQGTRLTVV.

V and J are TRBV27 and TRBJ2-1; 9 nucleotides match TRBD2. The germline V gene has CDR1 MNHEY and CDR2 SMNVEV (reference sequence). The CDR3 has 20 residues. With 5 bases clipped from V and 2 bases from J, the junction kept 19 bases outside the gene matches. DNA of the CDR3: TGTGCCAGCAGTCCGCGTGGTGGCGGGAGGGCGGTATTCGCCTACAATGAGCAGTTCTTC. Residues: CASSPRGGGRAVFAYNEQFF.